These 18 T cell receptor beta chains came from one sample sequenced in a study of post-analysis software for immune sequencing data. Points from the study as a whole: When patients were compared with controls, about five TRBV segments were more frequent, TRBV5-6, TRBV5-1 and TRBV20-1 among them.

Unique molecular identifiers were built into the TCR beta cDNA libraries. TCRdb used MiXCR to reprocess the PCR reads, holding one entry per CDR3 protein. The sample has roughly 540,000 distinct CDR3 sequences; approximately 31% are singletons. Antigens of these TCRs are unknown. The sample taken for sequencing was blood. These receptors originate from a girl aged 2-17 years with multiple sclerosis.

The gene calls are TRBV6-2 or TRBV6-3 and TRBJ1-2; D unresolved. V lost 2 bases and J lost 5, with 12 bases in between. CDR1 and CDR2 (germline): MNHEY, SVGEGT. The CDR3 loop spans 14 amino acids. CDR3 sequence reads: CASSYGLILYGYTF. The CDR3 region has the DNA TGTGCCAGCAGTTACGGCCTCATTCTTTATGGCTACACCTTC.

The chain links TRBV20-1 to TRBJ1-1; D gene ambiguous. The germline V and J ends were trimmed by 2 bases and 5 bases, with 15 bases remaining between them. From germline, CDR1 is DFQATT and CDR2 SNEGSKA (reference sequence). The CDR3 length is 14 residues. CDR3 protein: CSARSREGWTEAFF. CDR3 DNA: TGCAGTGCTAGATCGAGGGAGGGTTGGACTGAAGCTTTCTTT.

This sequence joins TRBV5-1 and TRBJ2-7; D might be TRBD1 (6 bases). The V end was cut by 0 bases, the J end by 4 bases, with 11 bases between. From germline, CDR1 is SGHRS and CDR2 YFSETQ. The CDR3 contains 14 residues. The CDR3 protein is CASSLVGAEYEQYF. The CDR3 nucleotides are TGCGCCAGCAGCTTGGTGGGGGCAGAGTACGAGCAGTACTTC.

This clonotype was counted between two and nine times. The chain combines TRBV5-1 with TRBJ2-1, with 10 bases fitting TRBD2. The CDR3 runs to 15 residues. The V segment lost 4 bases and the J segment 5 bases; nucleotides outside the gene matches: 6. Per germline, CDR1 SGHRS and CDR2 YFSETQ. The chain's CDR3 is CASSTLAGTDNEQFF. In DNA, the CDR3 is TGCGCCAGCAGCACACTAGCGGGGACAGACAATGAGCAGTTCTTC.

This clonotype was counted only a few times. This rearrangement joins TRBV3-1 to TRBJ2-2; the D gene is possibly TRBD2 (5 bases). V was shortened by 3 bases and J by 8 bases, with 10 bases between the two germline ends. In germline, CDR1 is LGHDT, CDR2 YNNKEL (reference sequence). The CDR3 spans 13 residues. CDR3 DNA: TGTGCCAGCAGCCATTCTAGCAGAGGGGAGCTGTTTTTT. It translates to CASSHSSRGELFF.

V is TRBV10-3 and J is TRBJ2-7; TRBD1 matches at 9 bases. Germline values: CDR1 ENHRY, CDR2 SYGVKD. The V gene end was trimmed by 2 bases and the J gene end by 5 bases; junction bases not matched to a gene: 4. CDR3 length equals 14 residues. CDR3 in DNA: TGTGCCATCAGTGAGGGGACAGGGTCCGACGAGCAGTACTTC. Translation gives CAISEGTGSDEQYF.

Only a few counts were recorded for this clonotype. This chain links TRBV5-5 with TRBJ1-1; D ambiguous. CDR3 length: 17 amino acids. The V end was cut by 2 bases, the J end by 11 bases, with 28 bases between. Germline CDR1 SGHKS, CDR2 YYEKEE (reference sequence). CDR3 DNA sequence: TGTGCCAGCAGCTTTAATAGCTACGGACGACGAGGTTCAGTGGCTTTCTTT. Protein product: CASSFNSYGRRGSVAFF.

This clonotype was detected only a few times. The CDR3 bases are TGTGCCACCAGTGAAGTTATCGGGGGGGCCAATACGCCAGATACGCAGTATTTT. It encodes CATSEVIGGANTPDTQYF. The chain is built from TRBV24-1 and TRBJ2-3, with 8 bases that match TRBD2. The germline gives CDR1 KGHDR, CDR2 SFDVKD. The CDR3 totals 18 residues. V was clipped by 4 bases and J by 4 bases; unmatched bases: 15.

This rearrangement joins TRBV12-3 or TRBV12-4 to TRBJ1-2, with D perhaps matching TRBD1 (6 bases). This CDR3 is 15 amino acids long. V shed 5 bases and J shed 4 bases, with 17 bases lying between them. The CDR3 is CASSLLKQGSYGYTF. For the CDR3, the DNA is TGTGCCAGCAGTCTGCTAAAACAGGGCTCCTATGGCTACACCTTC.

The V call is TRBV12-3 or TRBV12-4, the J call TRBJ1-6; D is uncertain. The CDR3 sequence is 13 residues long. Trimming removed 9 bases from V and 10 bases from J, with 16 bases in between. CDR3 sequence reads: CASSGPGESPLHF. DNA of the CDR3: TGTGCCAGTTCCGGACCAGGTGAATCACCCCTCCACTTT.

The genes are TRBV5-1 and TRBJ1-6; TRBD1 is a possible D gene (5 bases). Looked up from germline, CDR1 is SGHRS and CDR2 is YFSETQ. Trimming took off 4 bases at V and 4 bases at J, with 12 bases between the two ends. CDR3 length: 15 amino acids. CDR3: CASSQDDRYNSPLHF. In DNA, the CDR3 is TGCGCCAGCAGCCAAGATGACAGATATAATTCACCCCTCCACTTT.

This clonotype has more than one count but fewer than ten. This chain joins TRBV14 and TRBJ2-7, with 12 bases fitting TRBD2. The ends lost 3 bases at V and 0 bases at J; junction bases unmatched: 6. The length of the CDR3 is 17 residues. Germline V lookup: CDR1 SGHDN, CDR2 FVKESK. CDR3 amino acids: CASSHGLAGFPSYEQYF. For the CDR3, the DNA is TGTGCCAGCAGCCACGGACTAGCGGGGTTTCCCTCCTACGAGCAGTACTTC.

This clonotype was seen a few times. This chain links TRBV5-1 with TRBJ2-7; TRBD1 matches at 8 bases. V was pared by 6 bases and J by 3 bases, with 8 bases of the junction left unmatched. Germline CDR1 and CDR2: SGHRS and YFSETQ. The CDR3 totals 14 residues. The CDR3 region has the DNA TGCGCCAGCAACGAACCGGGACAGGACTACGAGCAGTACTTC. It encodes CASNEPGQDYEQYF.

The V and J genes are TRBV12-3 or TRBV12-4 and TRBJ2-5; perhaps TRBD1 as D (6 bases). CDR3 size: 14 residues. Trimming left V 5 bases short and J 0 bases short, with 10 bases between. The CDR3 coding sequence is TGTGCCAGCAGTCCGCGACAGGACCAAGAGACCCAGTACTTC. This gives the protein CASSPRQDQETQYF.

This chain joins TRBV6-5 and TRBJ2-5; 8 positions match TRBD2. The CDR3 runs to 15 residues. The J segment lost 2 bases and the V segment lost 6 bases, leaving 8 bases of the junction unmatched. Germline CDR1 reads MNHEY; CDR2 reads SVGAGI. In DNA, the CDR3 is TGTGCCAGCAGAATGGGCCGGGGGGGGCAAGAGACCCAGTACTTC. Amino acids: CASRMGRGGQETQYF.

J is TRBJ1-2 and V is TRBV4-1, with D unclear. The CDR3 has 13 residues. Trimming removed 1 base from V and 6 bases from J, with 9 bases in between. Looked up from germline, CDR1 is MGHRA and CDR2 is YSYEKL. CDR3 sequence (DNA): TGCGCCAGCAGCCAAGGCGACGCGGATGGCTACACCTTC. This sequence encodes CASSQGDADGYTF.

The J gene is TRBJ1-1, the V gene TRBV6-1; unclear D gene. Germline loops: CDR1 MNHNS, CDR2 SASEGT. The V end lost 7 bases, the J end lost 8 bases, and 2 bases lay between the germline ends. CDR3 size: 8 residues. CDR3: CASTEAFF. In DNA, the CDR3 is TGTGCCAGCACCGAAGCTTTCTTT.

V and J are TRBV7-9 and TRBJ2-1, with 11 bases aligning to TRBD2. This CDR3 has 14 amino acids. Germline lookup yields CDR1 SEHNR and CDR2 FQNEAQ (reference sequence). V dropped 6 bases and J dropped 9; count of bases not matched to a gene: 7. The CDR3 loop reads CASSHSGGAGEQFF. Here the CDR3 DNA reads TGTGCCAGCAGTCATAGCGGGGGGGCAGGTGAGCAGTTCTTC.